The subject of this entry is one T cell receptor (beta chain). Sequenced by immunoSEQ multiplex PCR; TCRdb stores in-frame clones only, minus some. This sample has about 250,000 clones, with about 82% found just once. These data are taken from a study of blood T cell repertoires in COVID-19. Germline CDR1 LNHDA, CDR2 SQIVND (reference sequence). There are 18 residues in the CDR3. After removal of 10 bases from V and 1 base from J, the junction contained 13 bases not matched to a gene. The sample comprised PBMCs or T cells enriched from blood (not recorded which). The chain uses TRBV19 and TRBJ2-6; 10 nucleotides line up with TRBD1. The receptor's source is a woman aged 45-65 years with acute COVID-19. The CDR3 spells CATFGTDRGLSGANVLTF. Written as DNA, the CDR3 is TGTGCCACCTTCGGAACCGACAGGGGGCTATCTGGGGCCAACGTCCTGACTTTC.